A single sample gave rise to the 11 T cell receptor beta chains below, sequenced in a study of blood T cell repertoires in COVID-19. Assay: immunoSEQ multiplex PCR; the TCRdb copy retains only in-frame clones and omits some. The sample shows about 280,000 clones, roughly 87% of them seen only once. Material: peripheral blood. All receptors derive from a woman aged 45 to 65 who had recovered from COVID-19.

The chain carries TRBV27 and TRBJ1-2; tentatively, D is TRBD1 (6 bases). The V and J ends lost 4 bases and 5 bases respectively, with 11 bases between them. Germline-derived CDR1 and CDR2 are MNHEY and SMNVEV (reference sequence). This CDR3 contains 13 residues. Here the CDR3 DNA reads TGTGCCAGCAGTTACAGGGATGGGTATGGCTACACCTTC. This gives the protein CASSYRDGYGYTF.

The chain couples TRBV21-1 to TRBJ2-3; TRBD2, the D gene given by the table, was not confirmed from the DNA. TRBV21-1 is labeled a pseudogene. CDR3 length: 17 residues. DNA for the CDR3: TGTGCCAGCAGCAAAGAAGGGGAGGGGTGGGACACAGATACGCAGTATTTT. Translated: CASSKEGEGWDTDTQYF.

V is TRBV7-8 and J is TRBJ2-3; 7 bases line up with TRBD2. Trimming at V came to 6 bases and at J to 1 base, leaving 4 bases not matched to a gene. Per germline, CDR1 SGHVS and CDR2 FQNEAQ. The CDR3 covers 14 residues. CDR3 in amino acids: CASRGGRGTDTQYF. The DNA for the CDR3 is TGTGCCAGCAGGGGGGGGAGAGGCACAGATACGCAGTATTTT.

This chain joins TRBV30 and TRBJ1-1, with D perhaps matching TRBD1 (5 bases). This CDR3 is built from 13 residues. Germline lookup yields CDR1 GTSNPN and CDR2 SVGIG (reference sequence). V shed 5 bases and J shed 4 bases, with 14 bases lying between them. CDR3 in DNA: TGTGCCTGGGGGATAGGGGTTGCCACTGAAGCTTTCTTT. This sequence encodes CAWGIGVATEAFF. Based on the CDR3 plus reference TRBV30 and TRBJ1-1, the full variable domain is SQTIHQWPATLVQPVGSPLSLECTVEGTSNPNLYWYRQAAGRGLQLLFYSVGIGQISSEVPQNLSASRPQDRQFILSSKKLLLSDSGFYLCAWGIGVATEAFFGQGTRLTVV.

This clone was recorded once. The rearrangement links TRBV5-1 to TRBJ2-1, with a weak D call TRBD1 (6 bases). Trimming stripped 4 bases from V and 7 bases from J, with 30 bases between. Germline loops: CDR1 SGHRS, CDR2 YFSETQ. The CDR3 contains 19 residues. Here the CDR3 reads CASSLDRSGTSKDGNEQFF. The DNA for the CDR3 is TGCGCCAGCAGCCTGGACAGATCGGGGACAAGTAAGGATGGGAATGAGCAGTTCTTC.

V is TRBV28 and J is TRBJ2-3; 7 bases are shared with TRBD2. J lost 1 base, V lost 10 bases, and 8 bases had no gene match. Germline lookup yields CDR1 MDHEN and CDR2 SYDVKM. There are 14 residues in the CDR3. The CDR3 sequence is CATNGGRGTDTQYF. CDR3 coding DNA: TGTGCCACTAACGGGGGGAGGGGCACAGATACGCAGTATTTT.

This sequence joins TRBV7-2 and TRBJ1-5; 8 nucleotides line up with TRBD1. Per the germline V gene, CDR1 is SGHTA and CDR2 is FQGNSA. With 5 bases clipped from V and 6 bases from J, the junction kept 3 bases outside the gene matches. The CDR3 covers 13 residues. CDR3 DNA sequence: TGTGCCAGCAGCCGACAGGGGCTTCAGCCCCAGCATTTT. It yields the protein CASSRQGLQPQHF.

The chain has TRBV5-1 and TRBJ1-2; 7 bases fit TRBD1. Looked up from germline, CDR1 is SGHRS and CDR2 is YFSETQ. J was trimmed by 3 bases and V by 0 bases; bases with no gene match: 5. The CDR3 loop spans 15 amino acids. The chain's CDR3 is CASSLATGSYYGYTF. The CDR3, as DNA: TGCGCCAGCAGCTTGGCGACAGGGTCATACTATGGCTACACCTTC.

The V gene is TRBV5-8, the J gene TRBJ1-1; 9 bases line up with TRBD1. Germline assignment: CDR1 SGHTS and CDR2 YDEGEE. This CDR3 region has 15 residues. V gave up 4 bases and J gave up 1 base; unmatched junction bases: 5. The CDR3 nucleotides read TGTGCCAGCAGCCCGGGGACAGGGAAGAACACTGAAGCTTTCTTT. Translating gives CASSPGTGKNTEAFF.

The gene calls are TRBV5-1 and TRBJ2-1, with D perhaps matching TRBD2 (6 bases). V gave up 4 bases and J gave up 1 base, with 24 bases separating them. The CDR3 totals 19 residues. Per germline, CDR1 SGHRS and CDR2 YFSETQ. CDR3 residues: CASSPFRSVSGNSYNEQFF. The CDR3 DNA is TGCGCCAGCAGCCCGTTCCGTTCCGTTAGCGGAAATTCCTACAATGAGCAGTTCTTC.

The rearrangement joins TRBV7-2 to TRBJ2-6; D gene ambiguous. The CDR3 totals 15 residues. V was shortened by 0 bases and J by 0 bases, with 3 bases between the two germline ends. Germline V gives CDR1 SGHTA, CDR2 FQGNSA. CDR3 region: CASSLAVSGANVLTF. CDR3 DNA sequence: TGTGCCAGCAGCTTAGCCGTCTCTGGGGCCAACGTCCTGACTTTC.